This note documents a single T cell receptor (beta chain) sequence. What it binds is not known. The repertoire was sequenced with immunoSEQ multiplex PCR; TCRdb's copy has only in-frame clones and lacks some. The sample lists fewer than 800,000 clones; more than 80% were seen once. V lost 1 base, J lost 3 bases, and 5 bases lay in between. CDR3 length: 13 residues. Germline CDR1 reads SGHRS; CDR2 reads YFSETQ. These data are taken from a study of Ad26.COV2.S vaccination and SARS-CoV-2 variants. For the study at large: Enrollment placed the donor in the COV1001 Ad26.COV2.S trial arm. Study-wide points: Following vaccination, spike-specific CD8+ and CD4+ T cell responses reportedly exhibited substantial breadth.

Treatment described: 15 to 20 received Ad26.COV2.S at low or high dose, single or two shots; five or six received placebo; per-sample allocation not given. Collection of the samples took place on day 63 after the first injection of vaccine or placebo. The shot given was an Ad26 vector that makes Wuhan-strain SARS-CoV-2 spike. The sequence was obtained from a person between 18 and 65 years old who received the Ad26.COV2.S COVID-19 vaccine or a placebo. The chain employs TRBV5-1 and TRBJ2-1; D is ambiguous. Sequenced here: peripheral blood, sampled in a trial of Ad26.COV2.S vaccine versus placebo. The CDR3: CASSLLLYNEQFF. The DNA for the CDR3 is TGCGCCAGCAGCTTGCTGCTCTACAATGAGCAGTTCTTC.